The subject of this entry is one TCR beta chain. Its target is unknown. Pooling covered second doses at about 4 or about 12 weeks. Per germline, CDR1 MDHEN and CDR2 SYDVKM. The CDR3 runs 16 residues. V lost 3 bases to trimming and J lost 0 bases, with 11 bases between them. This record belongs to a study of T cell responses to AZD1222 COVID-19 vaccine. Generated by immunoSEQ multiplex PCR, the TCRdb table keeps only in-frame clones and is missing some. The sample has about 140,000 clones; over 90% are singletons. The study's findings and limits: The donors showed a predominance of white British ancestry and of females, with possible underestimation of clonal diversity. Baseline serostatus was positive in only a handful of AZD1222 recipients. Close to half of all spike-specific TCRs reportedly target regions of the variants that are unmutated.

The input for sequencing was peripheral blood, taken 28 days after the second AZD1222 dose. This chain uses TRBV28 with TRBJ2-2; the D is unclear. This receptor was taken from an adult who received the AZD1222 COVID-19 vaccine. CDR3 nucleotides: TGTGCCAGCAGTTTCTTGGCGACCCCGAACACCGGGGAGCTGTTTTTT. Protein: CASSFLATPNTGELFF.